This T cell receptor beta chain was documented in a study of early T cells in non-severe SARS-CoV-2 infection. This clonotype occurred many times. The TCR library protocol attached unique molecular identifiers to the individual cDNA molecules. TCRdb ran MiXCR on the 5' RACE reads and lists one entry per CDR3 protein. The table includes 50,000 to 55,000 distinct CDR3 sequences, about 10% detected once. CDR3 size: 14 residues. Trimming shortened V by 6 bases and J by 4 bases, and 15 bases separated the two germline ends. This sequence joins TRBV12-3 or TRBV12-4 and TRBJ1-2, with D maybe TRBD1 (6 bases). The origin of this receptor is an adult who was a healthcare worker with PCR-confirmed SARS-CoV-2 infection or an uninfected control (not recorded which). Material: whole blood. The CDR3 nucleotides read TGTGCCAGCAGCAAGGGACGGGGGGCCTATGGCTACACCTTC. Its translation: CASSKGRGAYGYTF.